This TCR beta chain comes out of a study of blood T cell repertoires in COVID-19. Study-level information: The origin of the acute and convalescent COVID-19 samples was the United States, Italy and Spain. In each case, the material was cDNA or gDNA derived from T cells, B-cell-depleted T cells, or PBMCs.

Authors' methods: Estimation of nucleated cell counts relied on the amplification of reference gene primers. Clones were read by immunoSEQ multiplex PCR, and TCRdb kept only the in-frame ones, dropping some. Clone size and V and J calls were adopted from that table, with D and trimming inferred from the DNA. The sample yields 450,000 to 500,000 clones, approximately 85% seen once. This CDR3 spans 13 amino acids. CDR1 MNHNY and CDR2 SVGAGI come from the germline V gene (reference sequence). With 6 bases removed from V and 4 bases from J, the gap between germline ends came to 12 bases. Sequencing was carried out using peripheral blood. The chain joins TRBV6-6 to TRBJ1-1, with D unresolved. This receptor was taken from a human donor in a cohort sampled during active COVID-19. This chain's CDR3 is CASRASLGTEAFF. In nucleotides, the CDR3 is TGTGCCAGCAGAGCTAGTCTGGGCACTGAAGCTTTCTTT.